This T cell receptor (beta chain) was sequenced for a study of OX40 agonist ivuxolimab in advanced cancers. J gave up 6 bases and V 0 bases, and 6 bases lay outside the gene matches. Germline values: CDR1 MNHEY, CDR2 SMNVEV (reference sequence). CDR3 length: 15 amino acids. Generated by immunoSEQ multiplex PCR, the TCRdb table keeps only in-frame clones and is missing some. The data contain 65,000 to 70,000 clones, 75% to 80% of them singletons. The chain couples TRBV27 to TRBJ2-3; TRBD2 agrees at 7 bases. This specimen was CD4+ or CD8+ T cells sorted from blood, taken in a trial of the OX40 agonist ivuxolimab. This sequence originates from an adult with an advanced solid tumor such as melanoma, head and neck, liver or kidney cancer. CDR3 residues: CASSLSGELADTQYF. The CDR3, as DNA: TGTGCCAGCAGTTTATCGGGTGAACTAGCGGATACGCAGTATTTT.